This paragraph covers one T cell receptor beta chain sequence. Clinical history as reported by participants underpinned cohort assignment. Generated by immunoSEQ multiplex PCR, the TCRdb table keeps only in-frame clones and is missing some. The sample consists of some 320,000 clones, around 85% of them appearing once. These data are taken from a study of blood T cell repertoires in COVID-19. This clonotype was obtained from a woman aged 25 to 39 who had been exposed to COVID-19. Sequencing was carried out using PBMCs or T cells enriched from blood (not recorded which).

The CDR3 is CASSSRKPGQSRTNTEAFF. CDR3 bases: TGTGCCAGCAGCTCGAGAAAGCCGGGACAGAGCCGAACGAACACTGAAGCTTTCTTT. V usage is TRBV11-2 and J usage is TRBJ1-1, with 7 bases identical to TRBD1. Germline lookup yields CDR1 SGHAT and CDR2 FQNNGV. The CDR3 spans 19 residues. With V trimmed by 4 bases and J by 1 base, 18 bases remained unmatched. Full variable domain (rest looked up from reference TRBV11-2 and TRBJ1-1): EAGVAQSPRYKIIEKRQSVAFWCNPISGHATLYWYQQILGQGPKLLIQFQNNGVVDDSQLPKDRFSAERLKGVDSTLKIQPAKLEDSAVYLCASSSRKPGQSRTNTEAFFGQGTRLTVV.